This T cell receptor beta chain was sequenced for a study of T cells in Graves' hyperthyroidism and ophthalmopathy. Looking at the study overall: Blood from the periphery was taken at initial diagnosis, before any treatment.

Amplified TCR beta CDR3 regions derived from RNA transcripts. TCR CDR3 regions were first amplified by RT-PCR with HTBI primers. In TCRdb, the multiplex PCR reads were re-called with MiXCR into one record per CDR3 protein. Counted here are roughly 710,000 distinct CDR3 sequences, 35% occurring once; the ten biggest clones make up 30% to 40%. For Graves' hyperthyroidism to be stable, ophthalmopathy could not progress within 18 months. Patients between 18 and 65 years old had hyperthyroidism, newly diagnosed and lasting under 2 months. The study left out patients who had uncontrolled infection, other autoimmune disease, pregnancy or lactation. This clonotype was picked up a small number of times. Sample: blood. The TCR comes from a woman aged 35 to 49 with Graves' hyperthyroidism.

This CDR3 is CASSVAGTGDVQYF. The CDR3 DNA follows: TGTGCCAGCAGCGTAGCCGGGACAGGGGATGTACAGTACTTC. The J gene is TRBJ2-7, the V gene TRBV9, with 10 bases fitting TRBD1. CDR3 length: 14 residues. CDR1 and CDR2 from the germline V gene are SGDLS and YYNGEE. With V trimmed by 0 bases and J by 10 bases, 7 bases remained unmatched.